The TCR beta chain under discussion was sequenced for a study of blood T cell repertoires in COVID-19. Clones were sequenced by immunoSEQ multiplex PCR, and TCRdb holds only the in-frame ones, with some missing. The sample contains over 65,000 clones, 75% to 85% of which appear only once. Trimming left V 1 base short and J 0 bases short, with 8 bases between. Germline V CDR1 and CDR2: KGHDR, SFDVKD. This CDR3 has 16 residues. The TCR originated in a middle-aged woman with active or convalescent COVID-19. The specimen sequenced was peripheral blood. This sequence joins TRBV24-1 and TRBJ2-2; perhaps TRBD1 as D (5 bases). DNA for the CDR3: TGTGCCACCAGTGATTTAGGACACGCGAACACCGGGGAGCTGTTTTTT. Its protein product is CATSDLGHANTGELFF.